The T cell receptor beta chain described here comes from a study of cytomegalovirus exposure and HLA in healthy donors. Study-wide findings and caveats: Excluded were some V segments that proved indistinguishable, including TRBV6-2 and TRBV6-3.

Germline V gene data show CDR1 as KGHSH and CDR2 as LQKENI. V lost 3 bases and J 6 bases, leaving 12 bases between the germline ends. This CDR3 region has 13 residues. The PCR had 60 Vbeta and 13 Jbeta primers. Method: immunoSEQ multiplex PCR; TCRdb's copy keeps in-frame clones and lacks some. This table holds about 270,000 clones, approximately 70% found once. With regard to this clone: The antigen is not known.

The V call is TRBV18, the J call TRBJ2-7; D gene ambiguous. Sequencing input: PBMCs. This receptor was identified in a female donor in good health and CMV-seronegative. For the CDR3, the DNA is TGTGCCAGCTCACCCTGTAGATCGTGCGAGCAGTACTTC. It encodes CASSPCRSCEQYF. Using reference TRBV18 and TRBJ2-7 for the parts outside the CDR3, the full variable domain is NAGVMQNPRHLVRRRGQEARLRCSPMKGHSHVYWYRQLPEEGLKFMVYLQKENIIDESGMPKERFSAEFPKEGPSILRIQQVVRGDSAAYFCASSPCRSCEQYFGPGTRLTVT.